This T cell receptor (beta chain) was recovered during a study of T cell repertoires in cytomegalovirus infection. Study at large: It can be stated that public TCR beta signatures indicated CMV infection as well as a matching HLA type.

TCRdb redid the calling of the reads with MiXCR, one entry per CDR3 protein. The table includes some 700,000 distinct CDR3 sequences, about a third detected once. V was clipped by 6 bases and J by 5 bases, with 22 bases between them. Looked up from germline, CDR1 is MNHNS and CDR2 is SASEGT. The CDR3 totals 16 residues. This clonotype was counted only a few times. The chain employs TRBV6-1 and TRBJ2-5; weak D call: TRBD1 (6 bases). The source is a human donor in good health (CMV status not recorded). Some clones in this sample may be carry-over from other donors' samples. What was sequenced was PBMCs. The CDR3 nucleotides read TGTGCCAGCAGAAGGACCGACAGGTGGGGAGAGGAGACCCAGTACTTC. Translating gives CASRRTDRWGEETQYF.